Below, 14 T cell receptor beta chains from the same sample are listed, as sequenced in a study of T-cell reconstitution after alpha-beta-depleted transplantation in children. TCRbeta library preparation incorporated unique molecular identifiers. TCRdb reanalysed the PCR reads using MiXCR and keeps one entry per CDR3 protein. Of approximately 240,000 distinct CDR3 sequences in the sample, 8% to 10% were seen once. The sequences come from PBMCs from the stem cell graft donor, collected from the stem cell graft. Receptors originate from a human donor who donated a stem cell graft to a child with acute lymphoblastic leukemia.

This clonotype was detected ten times or more. V and J are TRBV5-1 and TRBJ2-2; TRBD1 agrees at 12 bases. The trim removed 4 bases at V and 5 bases at J, leaving 3 bases unmatched. This CDR3 region has 15 residues. Germline CDR1 is SGHRS and CDR2 is YFSETQ. CDR3 sequence (DNA): TGCGCCAGCAGCGGGACAGGGGGCAGGACCGGGGAGCTGTTTTTT. It translates to CASSGTGGRTGELFF. The entire variable domain, with the rest obtained from reference TRBV5-1 and TRBJ2-2, is as follows: KAGVTQTPRYLIKTRGQQVTLSCSPISGHRSVSWYQQTPGQGLQFLFEYFSETQRNKGNFPGRFSGRQFSNSRSEMNVSTLELGDSALYLCASSGTGGRTGELFFGEGSRLTVL.

This clonotype was observed a few times. The genes are TRBV6-2 or TRBV6-3 and TRBJ2-7; 7 positions match TRBD1. The CDR3 loop spans 15 amino acids. The junction had 12 bases not matched to a gene; V was cut back by 6 bases and J by 4 bases. CDR1 and CDR2 from the germline V gene are MNHEY and SVGEGT. In nucleotides, the CDR3 is TGTGCCAGCAGCTACCCCCGACAGGGCTTATACGAGCAGTACTTC. Its translation: CASSYPRQGLYEQYF.

This sequence joins TRBV12-3 or TRBV12-4 and TRBJ2-1; D is unclear. The V and J ends lost 4 bases and 9 bases respectively, with 10 bases between them. The CDR3 loop spans 12 amino acids. As DNA, the CDR3 is TGTGCCAGCAGTTACTTCTCTCGTGAGCAGTTCTTC. The encoded protein is CASSYFSREQFF.

A few counts support this clonotype. V and J are TRBV7-9 and TRBJ1-1, with TRBD1 matching over 11 bases. After removal of 5 bases from V and 1 base from J, the junction contained 6 bases not matched to a gene. The CDR3 is 16 residues long. CDR1 and CDR2 (germline): SEHNR, FQNEAQ (reference sequence). The CDR3 is CASSPGQGGRNTEAFF. CDR3 DNA: TGTGCCAGCAGCCCGGGACAGGGGGGAAGGAACACTGAAGCTTTCTTT.

This clonotype was counted between two and nine times. This chain uses TRBV6-1 with TRBJ1-3, with a tentative D call TRBD1 (5 bases). CDR3 length: 17 residues. The germline CDR1 and CDR2 sequences are MNHNS and SASEGT. Trimming removed 5 bases from V and 4 bases from J, with 21 bases in between. The CDR3 sequence: CASSPRWEGRGGNTIYF. CDR3 nucleotide sequence: TGTGCCAGCAGTCCCCGTTGGGAGGGAAGGGGAGGAAACACCATATATTTT.

The chain combines TRBV20-1 with TRBJ1-2; 8 nucleotides line up with TRBD1. The CDR3 sequence is 13 residues long. V trimming: 5 bases; J trimming: 8 bases; junction bases outside the gene matches: 10. In germline, CDR1 is DFQATT, CDR2 SNEGSKA (reference sequence). The CDR3 reads CSAHYRGDRGYTF. DNA of the CDR3: TGCAGTGCTCATTACAGGGGGGATCGAGGCTACACCTTC.

This clonotype came up many times. The chain recombines TRBV20-1 with TRBJ2-3, with 9 bases fitting TRBD1. The germline V gene encodes CDR1 DFQATT and CDR2 SNEGSKA (reference sequence). The CDR3 extends over 14 amino acids. With V trimmed by 6 bases and J by 0 bases, 4 bases remained unmatched. The CDR3: CSARTGVSTDTQYF. CDR3 nucleotide sequence: TGCAGTGCGAGGACAGGGGTGAGCACAGATACGCAGTATTTT.

The chain has TRBV27 and TRBJ2-1; TRBD2 matches at 7 bases. V shed 6 bases, J shed 12 bases, and the junction held 17 bases outside the gene matches. From germline, CDR1 is MNHEY and CDR2 SMNVEV (reference sequence). This CDR3 is built from 15 residues. In DNA, the CDR3 is TGTGCCAGCAGAGGACGGGGCTTAGATCAGCGGGGGCAGTTCTTC. Residues: CASRGRGLDQRGQFF.

At least ten counts were recorded for this clonotype. As DNA, the CDR3 is TGCGCCAGCAGCTTGGAAGGCGGCGGGACAGGGGGGGAGACCCAGTACTTC. Its translation: CASSLEGGGTGGETQYF. This chain links TRBV5-1 with TRBJ2-5; 11 positions agree with TRBD1. Trimming at V came to 0 bases and at J to 5 bases, leaving 9 bases not matched to a gene. From germline, CDR1 is SGHRS and CDR2 YFSETQ. The CDR3 extends over 17 amino acids.

The chain links TRBV11-2 to TRBJ2-7, with 7 bases that match TRBD1. The junction had 2 bases not matched to a gene; V was cut back by 3 bases and J by 0 bases. Germline V gene lookup returns CDR1 SGHAT and CDR2 FQNNGV. CDR3 length: 14 residues. The CDR3: CASSLYRGSYEQYF. The CDR3, as DNA: TGTGCCAGCAGCTTGTACAGGGGCTCCTACGAGCAGTACTTC.

This clonotype occurred a few times. The chain links TRBV9 to TRBJ2-5; D gene unclear. This CDR3 has 14 amino acids. Looked up from germline, CDR1 is SGDLS and CDR2 is YYNGEE. Trimming took 2 bases from V and 4 from J, leaving 12 bases between them. CDR3 loop: CASSVAGASETQYF. In DNA form, the CDR3 reads TGTGCCAGCAGCGTGGCAGGCGCGTCAGAGACCCAGTACTTC.

This clonotype was seen a handful of times. The V gene is TRBV5-4, the J gene TRBJ2-5, with D possibly being TRBD1 or TRBD2 (5 bases each). In germline, CDR1 is SGHNT, CDR2 YYREEE (reference sequence). V lost 4 bases, J lost 3 bases, and 13 bases lay in between. The CDR3 consists of 14 residues. CDR3 loop: CASSRDRRKETQYF. For the CDR3, the DNA is TGTGCCAGCAGCCGGGACCGCCGCAAAGAGACCCAGTACTTC.

The chain combines TRBV18 with TRBJ2-2, with D possibly matching TRBD2 (5 bases). The CDR3 runs to 16 residues. V lost 3 bases and J lost 7, with 18 bases in between. Germline values: CDR1 KGHSH, CDR2 LQKENI. In nucleotides, the CDR3 is TGTGCCAGCTCACCTCGCGGGTCGGTTGGCGTCGGGGAGCTGTTTTTT. It is translated as CASSPRGSVGVGELFF.

This chain links TRBV6-1 with TRBJ1-1; D not resolved. Germline V gene sequence: CDR1 MNHNS, CDR2 SASEGT. V dropped 3 bases and J dropped 1 base, with 9 bases sitting between them. This CDR3 spans 14 amino acids. The DNA for the CDR3 is TGTGCCAGCAGTGAGATTGCAGCGAACACTGAAGCTTTCTTT. Residues: CASSEIAANTEAFF.